The 21 T cell receptor beta chains below come from one sample, sequenced in a study of graft-versus-host responses after intestinal transplantation. These receptors have no identified antigens. Using immunoSEQ multiplex PCR, the repertoire was profiled, and TCRdb retains in-frame clones only, with some absent. The sample lists over 45,000 clones; about 90% were seen once. The sample in question was unstimulated CD4+ T cells sorted from spleen or lymph node cells, obtained before transplant. All receptors come from a human donor who was the organ donor for an intestinal transplant.

This chain uses TRBV4-2 with TRBJ2-3; weak D call: TRBD2 (6 bases). This CDR3 is 18 amino acids long. Trimming removed 2 bases at V and 2 bases at J, with 20 bases between. Looked up from germline, CDR1 is LGHNA and CDR2 is YNFKEQ. CDR3 sequence reads: CASSQPRAGGETTDTQYF. The CDR3 bases are TGTGCCAGCAGCCAACCCAGGGCCGGGGGAGAGACCACAGATACGCAGTATTTT.

The chain couples TRBV30 to TRBJ2-3; perhaps TRBD2 as D (7 bases). CDR1 GTSNPN and CDR2 SVGIG come from the germline V gene (reference sequence). There are 15 residues in the CDR3. The V and J ends lost 4 bases and 6 bases respectively, with 20 bases between them. CDR3 region: CAWIRGDIRSDTQYF. CDR3 coding DNA: TGTGCCTGGATCCGGGGGGACATACGTTCCGATACGCAGTATTTT.

The chain links TRBV5-6 to TRBJ2-2, with 7 bases fitting TRBD1. Trimming removed 1 base from V and 4 bases from J; junction bases left unmatched: 13. The CDR3 has 18 residues. Germline V gene lookup returns CDR1 SGHDT and CDR2 YYEEEE. The CDR3 DNA follows: TGTGCCAGCAGCTTGCGGAATCCCGGCAGGGGGTCCACCGGGGAGCTGTTTTTT. It specifies CASSLRNPGRGSTGELFF.

This clone was observed a few times. This sequence joins TRBV6-1 and TRBJ1-1; D uncertain. V was cut by 7 bases and J by 4 bases, with 16 bases left in between. Germline V gene sequence: CDR1 MNHNS, CDR2 SASEGT. The CDR3 length is 14 residues. CDR3 DNA: TGTGCCAGCACCCGAGGAGCCCTGGGCACTGAAGCTTTCTTT. It specifies CASTRGALGTEAFF.

V usage is TRBV7-3 and J usage is TRBJ2-5; possible D gene TRBD2, 6 bases. The CDR3 has 13 amino acids. CDR1 is SGHTA, CDR2 FQGTGA, per germline. V lost 3 bases to trimming and J lost 1 base, with 6 bases between them. The CDR3 region has the DNA TGTGCCAGCAGCTTGGGGGGCCAAGAGACCCAGTACTTC. It yields the protein CASSLGGQETQYF.

The V gene is TRBV6-6, the J gene TRBJ2-1; the match to TRBD2 covers 12 bases. This CDR3 spans 15 amino acids. The germline V gene encodes CDR1 MNHNY and CDR2 SVGAGI (reference sequence). The trim removed 6 bases at V and 6 bases at J, leaving 6 bases unmatched. CDR3 DNA: TGTGCCAGCAGGACCGGGACTAGCGGGTCCAATGAGCAGTTCTTC. This sequence encodes CASRTGTSGSNEQFF.

The chain has TRBV7-2 and TRBJ2-7; 10 bases match TRBD2. The CDR3 has 14 residues. In germline, CDR1 is SGHTA, CDR2 FQGNSA. Germline trimming cut 3 bases from V and 6 bases from J; bases unmatched to any gene: 5. CDR3 in DNA: TGTGCCAGCAGCTTCTCCGGGACTAGCGTCGAGCAGTACTTC. Residues: CASSFSGTSVEQYF.

The chain employs TRBV28 and TRBJ1-2; no firm D call. Germline CDR1 is MDHEN and CDR2 is SYDVKM. Trimming removed 5 bases at V and 0 bases at J, with 4 bases between. The CDR3 runs to 12 residues. The CDR3 bases are TGTGCCAGCAGTCCTCCTAACTATGGCTACACCTTC. It codes for CASSPPNYGYTF.

The V and J genes are TRBV19 and TRBJ1-5; D may be TRBD1 (6 bases). Germline V gene sequence: CDR1 LNHDA, CDR2 SQIVND (reference sequence). Trimming cost V 2 bases and J 7 bases, with 9 bases left between them. The CDR3 is 13 residues long. This CDR3 is CASSIQGTQPQHF. In DNA, the CDR3 is TGTGCCAGTAGTATACAGGGGACGCAGCCCCAGCATTTT.

The chain employs TRBV5-4 and TRBJ1-1; 12 bases map to TRBD1. The germline CDR1 and CDR2 sequences are SGHNT and YYREEE (reference sequence). The V segment lost 4 bases and the J segment 8 bases; nucleotides outside the gene matches: 3. This CDR3 spans 13 amino acids. CDR3 nucleotide sequence: TGTGCCAGCAGCACCGGGACAGGGGGCGAAGCTTTCTTT. It specifies CASSTGTGGEAFF. The full variable domain, with the rest looked up from reference TRBV5-4 and TRBJ1-1, is ETGVTQSPTHLIKTRGQQVTLRCSSQSGHNTVSWYQQALGQGPQFIFQYYREEENGRGNFPPRFSGLQFPNYSSELNVNALELDDSALYLCASSTGTGGEAFFGQGTRLTVV.

This rearrangement joins TRBV7-9 to TRBJ2-1; TRBD2 aligns across 15 bases. The length of the CDR3 is 19 residues. The V segment lost 6 bases and the J segment 7 bases; nucleotides outside the gene matches: 16. Germline CDR1 reads SEHNR; CDR2 reads FQNEAQ (reference sequence). CDR3 in amino acids: CASSKIGTSGRKVLNEQFF. The CDR3 region has the DNA TGTGCCAGCAGTAAAATTGGGACTAGCGGGAGGAAAGTGTTGAATGAGCAGTTCTTC.

The chain recombines TRBV5-1 with TRBJ2-3, with 8 bases aligning to TRBD2. V lost 2 bases to trimming and J lost 4 bases; unmatched junction nucleotides: 3. The CDR3 covers 14 residues. Germline CDR1 is SGHRS and CDR2 is YFSETQ. The CDR3 sequence is CASSLAGVPDTQYF. The CDR3 nucleotides read TGCGCCAGCAGCTTAGCGGGAGTTCCAGATACGCAGTATTTT.

This chain connects TRBV28 to TRBJ1-1; the D gene is possibly TRBD1 (5 bases). The V gene lost 4 bases and the J gene lost 3 bases, with 12 bases spanning the gap. The CDR3 extends over 14 amino acids. The germline V gene encodes CDR1 MDHEN and CDR2 SYDVKM. The CDR3 DNA is TGTGCCAGCAGTTCTCCCGGGGGTGACACTGAAGCTTTCTTT. Protein sequence: CASSSPGGDTEAFF.

The chain recombines TRBV2 with TRBJ2-3; 9 nucleotides line up with TRBD1. The V gene end was trimmed by 9 bases and the J gene end by 4 bases; junction bases not matched to a gene: 11. Germline V gives CDR1 SNHLY, CDR2 FYNNEI. This CDR3 comprises 15 residues. Here the CDR3 reads CASGQGLEIADTQYF. DNA for the CDR3: TGTGCCAGTGGACAGGGGTTGGAAATAGCAGATACGCAGTATTTT.

The V call is TRBV11-2, the J call TRBJ2-7; TRBD1 agrees at 10 bases. CDR1 is SGHAT and CDR2 is FQNNGV in the germline V gene. The CDR3 is 15 amino acids. V shed 0 bases, J shed 6 bases, and the junction held 5 bases outside the gene matches. CDR3: CASSLDGGQGSEQYF. The CDR3 nucleotides read TGTGCCAGCAGCTTAGATGGGGGACAGGGGTCCGAGCAGTACTTC. The full variable domain, its missing parts supplied by reference TRBV11-2 and TRBJ2-7, is EAGVAQSPRYKIIEKRQSVAFWCNPISGHATLYWYQQILGQGPKLLIQFQNNGVVDDSQLPKDRFSAERLKGVDSTLKIQPAKLEDSAVYLCASSLDGGQGSEQYFGPGTRLTVT.

The CDR3 here is CAWSKVGQLMNTEAFF. Written as DNA, the CDR3 is TGTGCCTGGAGTAAGGTGGGACAGCTCATGAACACTGAAGCTTTCTTT. V and J are TRBV30 and TRBJ1-1, with 7 bases aligning to TRBD1. J gave up 0 bases and V 2 bases, and 9 bases lay outside the gene matches. This CDR3 comprises 16 residues. Looked up from germline, CDR1 is GTSNPN and CDR2 is SVGIG (reference sequence). The full variable domain, with the rest looked up from reference TRBV30 and TRBJ1-1, is SQTIHQWPATLVQPVGSPLSLECTVEGTSNPNLYWYRQAAGRGLQLLFYSVGIGQISSEVPQNLSASRPQDRQFILSSKKLLLSDSGFYLCAWSKVGQLMNTEAFFGQGTRLTVV.

Only a few counts were recorded for this clone. The chain has TRBV13 and TRBJ2-7; D is uncertain. There are 13 residues in the CDR3. Trimming stripped 5 bases from V and 3 bases from J, with 11 bases between. Germline CDR1 reads PRHDT; CDR2 reads FYEKMQ (reference sequence). The CDR3 loop reads CASSRQSLYEQYF. CDR3 nucleotide sequence: TGTGCCAGCAGCCGACAAAGCCTCTACGAGCAGTACTTC.

The table lists this clone with a count of one. The chain recombines TRBV7-8 with TRBJ2-5; TRBD2 aligns across 9 bases. CDR3 length: 16 residues. From germline, CDR1 is SGHVS and CDR2 FQNEAQ. V gave up 3 bases and J gave up 5 bases; unmatched junction bases: 10. The CDR3 nucleotides read TGTGCCAGCAGCTTCTCCCTGGCGGGGGGGCGGGAGACCCAGTACTTC. Residues: CASSFSLAGGRETQYF.

This chain connects TRBV5-1 to TRBJ1-4; D perhaps matches TRBD1 (5 bases). This CDR3 is built from 13 residues. Per germline, CDR1 SGHRS and CDR2 YFSETQ. Trimming took 8 bases from V and 6 from J, leaving 14 bases between them. CDR3 sequence reads: CASSGGGDEKLFF. The CDR3 DNA reads as TGCGCCAGTAGTGGGGGGGGAGATGAAAAACTGTTTTTT.

This chain joins TRBV5-1 and TRBJ2-1, with a tentative D call TRBD1 (6 bases). V shed 0 bases and J shed 10 bases, with 11 bases lying between them. The CDR3 loop spans 13 amino acids. In germline, CDR1 is SGHRS, CDR2 YFSETQ. This chain's CDR3 is CASSLEQGGEQFF. CDR3 coding DNA: TGCGCCAGCAGCTTGGAACAGGGTGGCGAGCAGTTCTTC.

The chain employs TRBV7-9 and TRBJ2-2, with D unclear. In germline, CDR1 is SEHNR, CDR2 FQNEAQ (reference sequence). The CDR3 sequence is 13 residues long. V lost 5 bases, J lost 3 bases, and 7 bases lay in between. The CDR3 sequence: CASSGTHTGELFF. In DNA, the CDR3 is TGTGCCAGCAGCGGTACACACACCGGGGAGCTGTTTTTT.